A selection of T cell receptor beta chains follows, all from one sample in a study of blood T cell repertoires in COVID-19. Assay: immunoSEQ multiplex PCR; the TCRdb copy retains only in-frame clones and omits some. The data contain some 340,000 clones, approximately 87% of them singletons. The sample was PBMCs or T cells enriched from blood (not recorded which). These TCRs come from a woman under 40 who had recovered from COVID-19. The CDR3 runs from the conserved cysteine through the conserved F or W. The D gene is left open where the match is weak. Expanded clones are given a class, and other clones once, few, many or no size at all.

j_call v_call d_call clone_size cdr3_nt cdr3_aa
TRBJ1-1 TRBV19 . . TGTGCCAGTAGTAACAGGGACACTGAAGCTTTCTTT CASSNRDTEAFF
TRBJ1-4 TRBV5-4 TRBD1 . TGTGCCAGCTCCGCCGGGGGACAGGGTAGTGAAAAACTGTTTTTT CASSAGGQGSEKLFF
TRBJ2-7 TRBV5-1 TRBD1 . TGCGCCAGCAGCCCCGGGACAGGGAGCTACGAGCAGTACTTC CASSPGTGSYEQYF
TRBJ1-3 TRBV6-5 TRBD1 . TGTGCCAGCAGTATCGACAGGGCTGGAAACACCATATATTTT CASSIDRAGNTIYF
TRBJ2-1 TRBV7-6 . . TGTGCCAGCAGCTTATATGAGGGTTCCTACAATGAGCAGTTCTTC CASSLYEGSYNEQFF
TRBJ1-2 TRBV10-3 . . TGTGCCATCAGTGAGTCGGGGGGTGCAGACTATGGCTACACCTTC CAISESGGADYGYTF
TRBJ1-2 TRBV11-2 TRBD1 . TGTGCCAGCAGCTTAGTGTTGGGACAGTGGGGCCATGGCTACACCTTC CASSLVLGQWGHGYTF
TRBJ2-1 TRBV5-4 TRBD2 . TGTGCCAGCAGCTTGGCTCCGGGGGGGACCTACAATGAGCAGTTCTTC CASSLAPGGTYNEQFF
TRBJ2-7 TRBV9 . . TGTGCCAGCAGCCCAAGAGATAGGGGAGGTCATTACGAGCAGTACTTC CASSPRDRGGHYEQYF
TRBJ2-3 TRBV30 TRBD2 . TGTGCCTGGAGCCGGCTAGCGGGGGGCGGGGATACGCAGTATTTT CAWSRLAGGGDTQYF
TRBJ1-1 TRBV5-1 . . TGCGCCAGCAGCTTCCGGGGAGTTGGCACTGAAGCTTTCTTT CASSFRGVGTEAFF
TRBJ2-7 TRBV19 TRBD2 . TGTGCCAGTAGCGTAGCGGGGGGGTCCTACGAGCAGTACTTC CASSVAGGSYEQYF
TRBJ2-1 TRBV5-4 TRBD2 . TGTGCCAGCAGCTTGGGGGCGGCGGGGGGGCCGTCGGATGAGCAGTTCTTC CASSLGAAGGPSDEQFF
TRBJ1-1 TRBV5-8 . . TGTGCCAGCAGCTTCGGGGACATGGCGAACACTGAAGCTTTCTTT CASSFGDMANTEAFF
TRBJ2-2 TRBV5-6 . . TGTGCCAGCAGCTTGGGATTACAGGTGACCGGGGAGCTGTTTTTT CASSLGLQVTGELFF
TRBJ1-1 TRBV18 TRBD1 . TGTGCCAGCTCACAGAACACAGGGGAGAACACTGAAGCTTTCTTT CASSQNTGENTEAFF
TRBJ2-1 TRBV15 . . TGTGCCACCAGCAGAGGTTCCTATTACAATGAGCAGTTCTTC CATSRGSYYNEQFF
TRBJ2-2 TRBV24-1 . . TGTGCCACCAGCCAAAGGGGGTACACCGGGGAGCTGTTTTTT CATSQRGYTGELFF
TRBJ2-1 TRBV4-3 TRBD2 . TGCGCCAGCAGTCAAAGCGGCGGGGGAGTTCACAATGAGCAGTTCTTC CASSQSGGGVHNEQFF
TRBJ1-4 TRBV6-5 TRBD1 once TGTGCCAGCAGGGCCGGGACAGAGAATGAAAAACTGTTTTTT CASRAGTENEKLFF
TRBJ1-2 TRBV11-2 . . TGTGCCAGCAGCCCAGGATATGGCTACACCTTC CASSPGYGYTF
TRBJ2-5 TRBV29-1 . . TGCAGCGTTGTTAGCCAAGAGACCCAGTACTTC CSVVSQETQYF
TRBJ2-1 TRBV28 TRBD1 . TGTGCTAGCAGCCCGACAGGGATCGTACGTAATGAGCAGTTCTTC CASSPTGIVRNEQFF
TRBJ2-7 TRBV5-1 TRBD1 . TGCGCCAGCAGCCTCGAAACGGGACAGGGGGCCGACGAGCAGTACTTC CASSLETGQGADEQYF
TRBJ2-7 TRBV6-2/TRBV6-3 TRBD2 . TGTGCCAGCAGTACTTGGGGAGGGGCCCGCTCCTACGAGCAGTACTTC CASSTWGGARSYEQYF
TRBJ2-7 TRBV14 TRBD1 . TGTGCCAGCAGCCAAGAGGAGACAGGGAAGTCCTACGAGCAGTACTTC CASSQEETGKSYEQYF
TRBJ2-1 TRBV7-2 TRBD2 . TGTGCCAGCAGCTCATCCGGCCCAGCGGGGGGCCGCAACAATGAGCAGTTCTTC CASSSSGPAGGRNNEQFF
TRBJ1-1 TRBV5-6 . . TGTGCCAGCAGCCGGGGTCCAAACACTGAAGCTTTCTTT CASSRGPNTEAFF
TRBJ1-2 TRBV19 TRBD1 . TGTGCCAGTAGTATCACCGACAGGGCTAGGGGCTACACCTTC CASSITDRARGYTF
TRBJ2-7 TRBV5-4 TRBD1 few TGTGCCAGCAGTCACGGGACAGCTACCTCGTACGAGCAGTACTTC CASSHGTATSYEQYF
TRBJ1-5 TRBV7-2 . . TGTGCCAGCAGCTTAGTCCGGACACAAAATCAGCCCCAGCATTTT CASSLVRTQNQPQHF
TRBJ1-6 TRBV7-9 TRBD1 few TGTGCCAGCAGACCGACAGGGACCGATTCACCCCTCCACTTT CASRPTGTDSPLHF
TRBJ1-6 TRBV18 TRBD1 . TGTGCCAGCTCACCCGACATGGGACAGGGTGCACCCCTCCACTTT CASSPDMGQGAPLHF